Sequencing of this T cell receptor beta chain was carried out in a study of response to subunit inactivated influenza vaccine. This CDR3 is 13 amino acids long. Germline V gene data show CDR1 as MNHEY and CDR2 as SMNVEV (reference sequence). V was pared by 0 bases and J by 4 bases, with 6 bases between. In TCRdb, the RT-PCR reads were re-called with MiXCR into one record per CDR3 protein. Here the sample spans under 800,000 distinct CDR3 sequences, over 11% being singletons. This clonotype has only a few counts. The sequence was obtained from a middle-aged man who received an inactivated influenza vaccine. This sequence joins TRBV27 and TRBJ1-1; D unresolved. This sample comprised PBMCs from blood, obtained 14 to 15 days before vaccination. The DNA for the CDR3 is TGTGCCAGCAGTTTATCGTATATCACTGAAGCTTTCTTT. As protein: CASSLSYITEAFF.